This is a list of T cell receptor beta chains from one sample in a study of post-analysis software for immune sequencing data. TCRdb fed the PCR reads into MiXCR, producing one record per CDR3 protein. The sample gives hundreds of thousands of distinct CDR3 sequences, less than 35% of which show up once; more than 0.45% is in the top ten. The sequencing input was blood. All receptors derive from a girl aged 5-17 years with multiple sclerosis. CDR3s include the opening cysteine and the closing phenylalanine or tryptophan. D genes are given only for firm matches. Size is stated for part of the rows, as once, few or many counts, or as a class when the clone is expanded.

v_gene	abundance	j_gene	d_gene	CDR3aa	CDR3nt
TRBV7-9	-	TRBJ2-3	-	CAAALGVPTDTQYF	TGTGCCGCCGCCTTGGGGGTTCCCACAGATACGCAGTATTTT
TRBV5-1	-	TRBJ2-1	-	CASSSEWSPISSDNEQFF	TGCGCCAGCAGCTCGGAGTGGTCCCCCATTAGCTCCGACAATGAGCAGTTCTTC
TRBV20-1	-	TRBJ2-1	-	CSARVPGVNEQFF	TGCAGTGCTAGAGTTCCAGGGGTCAATGAGCAGTTCTTC
TRBV24-1	few	TRBJ1-1	-	CATSSPWDTEAFF	TGTGCCACCAGCAGTCCATGGGACACTGAAGCTTTCTTT
TRBV5-1	once	TRBJ1-4	-	CASSPAGFATNEKLFF	TGCGCCAGCAGCCCAGCCGGATTTGCAACTAATGAAAAACTGTTTTTT
TRBV10-3	few	TRBJ2-7	TRBD1	CAISESGAGGDEQYF	TGTGCCATCAGTGAGTCTGGGGCAGGGGGCGACGAGCAGTACTTC
TRBV20-1	few	TRBJ2-5	-	CSAPPVETQYF	TGCAGTGCGCCTCCGGTAGAGACCCAGTACTTC
TRBV5-1	few	TRBJ1-1	TRBD1	CASSLSGDRDEYGAFF	TGCGCCAGCAGCTTGTCGGGCGACAGGGATGAGTACGGAGCTTTCTTT
TRBV6-2/TRBV6-3	few	TRBJ2-5	TRBD1	CASSRYRGIGETQYF	TGTGCCAGCAGCCGATACAGGGGGATTGGTGAGACCCAGTACTTC
TRBV28	-	TRBJ1-2	-	CASSLPLYGYTF	TGTGCCAGCAGTTTACCCCTCTATGGCTACACCTTC
TRBV7-2	-	TRBJ2-5	TRBD2	CASSPTGGGVETQYF	TGTGCCAGCAGCCCGACGGGGGGGGGAGTGGAGACCCAGTACTTC
TRBV28	-	TRBJ2-5	TRBD1	CASSLSFWDRYF	TGTGCCAGCAGTTTATCCTTTTGGGACAGGTACTTC
TRBV20-1	-	TRBJ2-5	-	CSASHGGTQYF	TGCAGTGCTTCCCACGGAGGGACCCAGTACTTC
TRBV7-2	-	TRBJ2-4	-	CASSLDRQPVRIQYF	TGTGCCAGCAGCTTAGATCGACAGCCTGTACGCATTCAGTACTTC
TRBV20-1	few	TRBJ1-5	-	CSASPGVNQPQHF	TGCAGTGCTAGCCCAGGGGTCAATCAGCCCCAGCATTTT
TRBV9	-	TRBJ1-3	-	CASSVDSLVSTIYF	TGTGCCAGCAGCGTGGACAGCTTAGTAAGCACCATATATTTT
TRBV3-1	-	TRBJ2-5	-	CASSQDLAETQYF	TGTGCCAGCAGCCAAGATCTGGCGGAGACCCAGTACTTC
TRBV7-6	few	TRBJ2-7	TRBD2	CASSTIAGVSLYEQYF	TGTGCCAGCAGCACAATAGCGGGAGTAAGCCTATACGAGCAGTACTTC
TRBV12-3/TRBV12-4	few	TRBJ2-7	-	CASGRGPAYEQYF	TGTGCCAGCGGCCGAGGGCCCGCCTACGAGCAGTACTTC
TRBV2	-	TRBJ2-5	-	CASQGTETQYF	TGTGCCAGCCAGGGTACGGAGACCCAGTACTTC
TRBV10-3	-	TRBJ2-2	-	CAISDFLGNTGELFF	TGTGCCATCAGTGATTTTTTGGGGAACACCGGGGAGCTGTTTTTT
TRBV15	few	TRBJ2-7	TRBD1	CATSSAGTGPNEQYF	TGTGCCACCAGCAGTGCCGGGACAGGCCCTAACGAGCAGTACTTC
TRBV4-3	-	TRBJ1-2	-	CASSQDLSQDYGYTF	TGCGCCAGCAGCCAAGATCTGTCCCAGGACTATGGCTACACCTTC
TRBV10-2	few	TRBJ2-5	-	CASSEGGGFRQETQYF	TGCGCCAGCAGTGAAGGAGGGGGTTTTCGGCAAGAGACCCAGTACTTC
TRBV6-4	-	TRBJ2-2	TRBD2	CASSEVSGSGTGELFF	TGTGCCAGCAGTGAGGTTAGCGGGAGCGGCACCGGGGAGCTGTTTTTT
TRBV29-1	-	TRBJ2-7	-	CSVFGQSFCEQYF	TGCAGCGTGTTTGGACAGTCCTTCTGCGAGCAGTACTTC
TRBV9	few	TRBJ1-1	-	CASSVGLYMNTEAFF	TGTGCCAGCAGCGTAGGCCTCTACATGAACACTGAAGCTTTCTTT
TRBV15	few	TRBJ2-1	TRBD2	CATSSPALAGVGEQFF	TGTGCCACCAGCAGTCCGGCCCTAGCGGGAGTGGGTGAGCAGTTCTTC
TRBV6-6	-	TRBJ2-3	-	CASTIGGDTQYF	TGTGCCAGCACCATTGGGGGGGATACGCAGTATTTT
TRBV5-1	few	TRBJ1-4	TRBD1	CASSLGQGREEKLFF	TGCGCCAGCAGCCTGGGACAGGGGCGGGAAGAAAAACTGTTTTTT
TRBV2	few	TRBJ2-3	-	CAIGAGITDTQYF	TGTGCCATCGGGGCGGGGATCACAGATACGCAGTATTTT
TRBV20-1	-	TRBJ2-7	-	CSAKGPQYEQYF	TGCAGTGCTAAGGGCCCACAGTACGAGCAGTACTTC
TRBV20-1	-	TRBJ2-3	-	CSARRPPSTDTQYF	TGCAGTGCTAGACGGCCCCCGAGCACAGATACGCAGTATTTT